This TCR beta chain originates from a study of post-analysis software for immune sequencing data. Prepared libraries of TCR beta cDNA carried unique molecular identifiers. TCRdb re-called the PCR reads through MiXCR, storing one row per CDR3 protein. The data contain hundreds of thousands of distinct CDR3 sequences, about 27% of them singletons. This clonotype was observed a few times. The material sequenced was blood. The TCR sequence derives from a girl aged 10 to 17 with multiple sclerosis.

The CDR3 is CASSQSSGGLGTEAFF. In nucleotides, the CDR3 is TGTGCCAGCAGCCAATCTTCGGGGGGCTTGGGCACTGAAGCTTTCTTT. J is TRBJ1-1 and V is TRBV16; TRBD1 might be the D (6 bases). The ends were cut back, 0 bases at V and 4 bases at J, with 15 bases in the middle. Germline CDR1 is KGHSY and CDR2 is FQNENV. The CDR3 is 16 amino acids.